This is a list of T cell receptor beta chains from one sample in a study of T cells in Graves' hyperthyroidism and ophthalmopathy. In TCRdb, the multiplex PCR reads were re-called with MiXCR into one record per CDR3 protein. The sample lists 150,000 to 200,000 distinct CDR3 sequences; just under 9.5% were seen once. Sequencing was done on a sample of blood. Receptor source: a woman aged 18-29 years with Graves' hyperthyroidism that later progressed to Graves' ophthalmopathy. Each CDR3 is given with its conserved first and last residue. A D gene is named only where the DNA matches it firmly. Rows give clone size only sometimes, using once, few, many, or a class for an expanded clone.

clone_size j_call v_call d_call cdr3_aa cdr3_nt
many TRBJ2-7 TRBV6-1 TRBD1 CASSEEGTGSSEQYF TGTGCCAGCAGTGAAGAAGGGACAGGGAGTAGCGAGCAGTACTTC
many TRBJ1-1 TRBV6-1 - CASRAWKGTEAFF TGTGCCAGCAGGGCTTGGAAGGGCACTGAAGCTTTCTTT
- TRBJ2-1 TRBV5-1 - CASSPNPGLIYNEQFF TGCGCCAGCAGCCCAAACCCCGGACTAATCTACAATGAGCAGTTCTTC
many TRBJ1-5 TRBV2 TRBD1 CASRDSLNQPQHF TGTGCCAGTCGGGACAGCCTAAATCAGCCCCAGCATTTT
many TRBJ2-1 TRBV10-3 - CAISESAPPYNEQFF TGTGCCATCAGTGAGTCGGCCCCCCCCTACAATGAGCAGTTCTTC
few TRBJ1-4 TRBV5-6 - CASSLDSNEKLFF TGTGCCAGCAGCTTGGACAGTAATGAAAAACTGTTTTTT
many TRBJ2-3 TRBV10-1 - CASAQGPSSGTDTQYF TGCGCCAGCGCCCAGGGACCGTCTTCGGGCACAGATACGCAGTATTTT
many TRBJ1-2 TRBV2 - CASSDGPYYGYTF TGTGCCAGCAGCGACGGACCGTACTATGGCTACACCTTC
many TRBJ1-6 TRBV4-1 - CASSQERHSISSSNSPLHF TGCGCCAGCAGCCAAGAAAGACATTCCATTTCGTCTTCTAATTCACCCCTCCACTTT
- TRBJ2-2 TRBV15 - CATSPLLQGGGGLFF TGTGCCACCAGCCCCCTCCTCCAGGGGGGGGGGGGGCTGTTTTTT
many TRBJ2-7 TRBV20-1 - CSIRLNYEQYF TGCAGCATCAGACTTAACTACGAGCAGTACTTC
many TRBJ2-5 TRBV29-1 - CSVEDRTQETQYF TGCAGCGTTGAAGACAGGACCCAAGAGACCCAGTACTTC
few TRBJ1-5 TRBV14 - CASSQGRGNSNSNQPQHF TGTGCCAGCAGCCAGGGGAGAGGAAATTCCAATAGCAATCAGCCCCAGCATTTT
many TRBJ2-1 TRBV9 TRBD2 CASSVGLADYNEQFF TGTGCCAGCAGCGTAGGGCTAGCGGACTACAATGAGCAGTTCTTC
many TRBJ1-5 TRBV30 - CAWSTGPSYSNQPQHF TGTGCCTGGAGTACAGGACCGAGCTATAGCAATCAGCCCCAGCATTTT
many TRBJ1-2 TRBV25-1 TRBD1 CASSGNLGTGSGYTF TGTGCCAGCAGTGGCAATCTAGGGACAGGGTCTGGCTACACCTTC
many TRBJ2-7 TRBV12-5 - CASAEDTQYYEQYF TGTGCTAGTGCGGAGGACACCCAATACTACGAGCAGTACTTC
many TRBJ2-5 TRBV7-8 TRBD1 CASRSRPGQGPQETQYF TGTGCCAGCAGAAGCCGTCCGGGACAGGGGCCCCAAGAGACCCAGTACTTC
- TRBJ2-4 TRBV27 - CASTPGGLAKNIQYF TGTGCCAGCACCCCAGGGGGGCTAGCCAAAAACATTCAGTACTTC
few TRBJ2-1 TRBV19 TRBD2 CASRLANEQFF TGTGCCAGTAGACTAGCGAATGAGCAGTTCTTC
many TRBJ1-3 TRBV6-1 - CASTPQGLSGNTIYF TGTGCCAGCACACCCCAGGGTCTCTCTGGAAACACCATATATTTT
many TRBJ1-1 TRBV6-1 - CASSRDGKWLGAFF TGTGCCAGCAGTCGGGACGGGAAATGGTTGGGAGCTTTCTTT
many TRBJ1-2 TRBV11-2 TRBD1 CASIGQGTTTGYTF TGTGCCAGCATCGGACAGGGCACGACCACCGGCTACACCTTC